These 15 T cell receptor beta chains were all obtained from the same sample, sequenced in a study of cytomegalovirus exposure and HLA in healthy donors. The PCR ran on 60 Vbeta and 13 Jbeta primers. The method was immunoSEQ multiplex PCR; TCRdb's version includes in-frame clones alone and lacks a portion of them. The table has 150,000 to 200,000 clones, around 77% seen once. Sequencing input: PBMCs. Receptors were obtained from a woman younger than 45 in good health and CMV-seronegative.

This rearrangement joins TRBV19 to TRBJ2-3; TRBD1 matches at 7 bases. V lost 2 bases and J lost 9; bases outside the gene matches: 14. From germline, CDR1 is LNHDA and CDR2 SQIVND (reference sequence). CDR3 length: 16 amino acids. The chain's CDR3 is CASSISYVQGLDTQYF. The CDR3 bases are TGTGCCAGTAGTATAAGTTACGTACAGGGGTTGGACACGCAGTATTTT. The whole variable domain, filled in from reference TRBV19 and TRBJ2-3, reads DGGITQSPKYLFRKEGQNVTLSCEQNLNHDAMYWYRQDPGQGLRLIYYSQIVNDFQKGDIAEGYSVSREKKESFPLTVTSAQKNPTAFYLCASSISYVQGLDTQYFGPGTRLTVL.

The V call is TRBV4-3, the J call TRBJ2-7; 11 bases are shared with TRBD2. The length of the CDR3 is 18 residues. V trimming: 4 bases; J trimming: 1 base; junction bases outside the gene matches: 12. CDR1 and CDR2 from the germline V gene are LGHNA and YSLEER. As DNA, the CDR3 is TGCGCCAGCAGCCCTAGCGGGAGGATGAGAGGTGGGTCCTACGAGCAGTACTTC. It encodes CASSPSGRMRGGSYEQYF.

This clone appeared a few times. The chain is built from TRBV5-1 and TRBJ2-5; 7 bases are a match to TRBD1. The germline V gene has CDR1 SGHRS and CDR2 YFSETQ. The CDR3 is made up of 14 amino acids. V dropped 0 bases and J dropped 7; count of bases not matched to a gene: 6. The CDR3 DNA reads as TGCGCCAGCAGCTTGGAGACAGGGTCCGGGACCCAGTACTTC. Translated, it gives CASSLETGSGTQYF.

CDR3 region: CASRPRGSYEQYF. CDR3 sequence (DNA): TGTGCCAGCAGACCCAGGGGTTCCTACGAGCAGTACTTC. The rearrangement uses TRBV6-1 and TRBJ2-7; maybe TRBD1 (6 bases). This CDR3 contains 13 residues. Per germline, CDR1 MNHNS and CDR2 SASEGT. The V end lost 6 bases, the J end lost 1 base, and 10 bases lay between the germline ends.

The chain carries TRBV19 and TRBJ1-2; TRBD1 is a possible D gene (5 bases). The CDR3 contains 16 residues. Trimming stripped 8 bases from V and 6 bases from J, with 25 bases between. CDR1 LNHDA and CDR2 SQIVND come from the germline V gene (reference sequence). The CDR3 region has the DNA TGTGCCAGTGACGAGGCTCGGGCCCAGGGAACTCATGGCTACACCTTC. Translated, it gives CASDEARAQGTHGYTF.

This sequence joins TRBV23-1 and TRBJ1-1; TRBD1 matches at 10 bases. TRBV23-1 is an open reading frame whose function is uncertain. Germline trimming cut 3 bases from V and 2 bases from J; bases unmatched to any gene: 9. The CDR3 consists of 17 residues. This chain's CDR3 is CASSQPTDRGDNTEAFF. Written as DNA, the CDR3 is TGCGCCAGCAGTCAGCCAACGGACAGGGGGGACAACACTGAAGCTTTCTTT.

CDR3 region: CASSLGAGGETQYF. The CDR3 nucleotides read TGCGCCAGCAGCTTGGGAGCAGGGGGAGAGACCCAGTACTTC. The V call is TRBV5-1, the J call TRBJ2-5, with 7 bases matching TRBD1. The CDR3 has 14 amino acids. V lost 0 bases, J lost 4 bases, and 3 bases stayed unmatched. The V gene's germline CDR1 is SGHRS and CDR2 YFSETQ.

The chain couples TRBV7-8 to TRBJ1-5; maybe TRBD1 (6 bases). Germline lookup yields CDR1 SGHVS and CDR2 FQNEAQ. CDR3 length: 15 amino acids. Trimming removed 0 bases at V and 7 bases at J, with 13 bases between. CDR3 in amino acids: CASSLAGGRWQPQHF. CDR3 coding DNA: TGTGCCAGCAGCTTAGCGGGGGGGCGGTGGCAGCCCCAGCATTTT.

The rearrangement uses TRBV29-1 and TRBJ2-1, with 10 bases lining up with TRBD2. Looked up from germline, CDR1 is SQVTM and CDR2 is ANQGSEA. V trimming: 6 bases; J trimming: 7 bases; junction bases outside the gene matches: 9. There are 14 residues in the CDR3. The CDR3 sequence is CSVRPAGGPNEQFF. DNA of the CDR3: TGCAGCGTCCGACCAGCGGGGGGGCCGAATGAGCAGTTCTTC.

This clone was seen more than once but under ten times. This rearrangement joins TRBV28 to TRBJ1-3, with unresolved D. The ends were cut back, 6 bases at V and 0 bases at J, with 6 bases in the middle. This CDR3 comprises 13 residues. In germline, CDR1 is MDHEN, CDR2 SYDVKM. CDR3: CASRLYSGNTIYF. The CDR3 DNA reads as TGTGCCAGCAGACTTTACTCTGGAAACACCATATATTTT.

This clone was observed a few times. DNA of the CDR3: TGTGCCAGCACGATCAGGACTAGCGGATACGAGCAGTACTTC. It translates to CASTIRTSGYEQYF. The chain has TRBV28 and TRBJ2-7; 10 bases align to TRBD2. Germline V gives CDR1 MDHEN, CDR2 SYDVKM. Losses at the gene ends were 7 bases for V and 4 bases for J; bases not matched to a gene: 7. This CDR3 region has 14 residues.

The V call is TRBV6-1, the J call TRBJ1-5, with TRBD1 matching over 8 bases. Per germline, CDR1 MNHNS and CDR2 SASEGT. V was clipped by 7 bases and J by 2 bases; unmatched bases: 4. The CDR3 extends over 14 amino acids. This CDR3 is CASTSDRGNQPQHF. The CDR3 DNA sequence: TGTGCCAGCACTTCGGACAGGGGCAATCAGCCCCAGCATTTT.

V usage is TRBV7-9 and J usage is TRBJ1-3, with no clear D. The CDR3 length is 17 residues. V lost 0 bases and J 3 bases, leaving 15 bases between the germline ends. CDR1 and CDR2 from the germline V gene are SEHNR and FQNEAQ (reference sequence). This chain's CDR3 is CASSLASREMGGNTIYF. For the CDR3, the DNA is TGTGCCAGCAGCTTAGCGTCGAGGGAAATGGGTGGAAACACCATATATTTT. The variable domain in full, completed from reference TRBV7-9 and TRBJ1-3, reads DTGVSQNPRHKITKRGQNVTFRCDPISEHNRLYWYRQTLGQGPEFLTYFQNEAQLEKSRLLSDRFSAERPKGSFSTLEIQRTEQGDSAMYLCASSLASREMGGNTIYFGEGSWLTVV.

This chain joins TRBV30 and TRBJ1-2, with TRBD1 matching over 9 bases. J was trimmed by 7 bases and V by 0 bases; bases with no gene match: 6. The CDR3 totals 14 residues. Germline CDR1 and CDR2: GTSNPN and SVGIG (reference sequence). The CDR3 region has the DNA TGTGCCTGGAGTGTACTAGGACAGGGGTTTGGCTACACCTTC. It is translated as CAWSVLGQGFGYTF.

CDR3 coding DNA: TGCGCCAGCTGGTCTTACAGGGGAGGGACCCAGTACTTC. Its translation: CASWSYRGGTQYF. The chain joins TRBV5-1 to TRBJ2-5, with D maybe TRBD1 (7 bases). The germline V gene encodes CDR1 SGHRS and CDR2 YFSETQ. V shed 7 bases and J shed 7 bases, with 17 bases lying between them. This CDR3 is built from 13 residues. Drawing the rest from reference TRBV5-1 and TRBJ2-5, the complete variable domain is KAGVTQTPRYLIKTRGQQVTLSCSPISGHRSVSWYQQTPGQGLQFLFEYFSETQRNKGNFPGRFSGRQFSNSRSEMNVSTLELGDSALYLCASWSYRGGTQYFGPGTRLLVL.